This TCR beta chain originates from a study of control samples from healthy donors and cancer patients. Using immunoSEQ multiplex PCR, the repertoire was profiled, and TCRdb retains in-frame clones only, with some absent. This sample yields 110,000 to 150,000 clones, of which approximately 94% are seen a single time; around 13% belongs to the top ten. Germline CDR1 and CDR2: SGHAT and FQNNGV. The V gene lost 4 bases and the J gene lost 0 bases, with 13 bases spanning the gap. This CDR3 is 16 amino acids long. The clonotype comes from a man aged 35-49 years in good health. Sequencing used blood. The rearrangement uses TRBV11-2 and TRBJ1-3; D may be TRBD1 (6 bases). The chain's CDR3 is CASSSGQSLSGNTIYF. As DNA, the CDR3 is TGTGCCAGCAGCTCAGGACAGTCCCTCTCTGGAAACACCATATATTTT.